Following are 27 T cell receptor beta chains from one sample sequenced in a study of CD8 T cells in Susac syndrome (dated by TCRdb to between 2019 and 2020). Library preparation employed the immunoSEQ multiplex PCR assay. RNA was extracted using the RNeasy kit, and roughly 0.5 to 1 ug of the RNA was reverse transcribed with random hexamers. Using fastp at Q25 and MiXCR, TCRdb reprocessed the public reads and kept productive beta chains. Every distinct CDR3 protein forms one entry, paired with its most common genes and DNA. The sample table holds about 100,000 distinct CDR3 sequences, of which around 95% were seen once. Approximately 0.3% of the sample belongs to the ten largest clones. The sample consisted of CD8+ T cells from PBMCs. Receptors originate from a human donor with Susac syndrome.

The chain couples TRBV7-3 to TRBJ2-2; D is unresolved. CDR1 is SGHTA, CDR2 FQGTGA, per germline. V lost 2 bases and J lost 2, with 6 bases in between. The CDR3 is 14 amino acids. The CDR3 DNA sequence: TGTGCCAGCAGCTTAGGACGCAACACCGGGGAGCTGTTTTTT. This gives the protein CASSLGRNTGELFF.

The chain uses TRBV20-1 and TRBJ1-4; D gene unclear. The V gene lost 3 bases and the J gene lost 0 bases, with 11 bases spanning the gap. Germline V gives CDR1 DFQATT, CDR2 SNEGSKA (reference sequence). The CDR3 is made up of 15 amino acids. CDR3: CSASADVATNEKLFF. The CDR3 DNA sequence: TGCAGTGCTAGTGCTGATGTTGCAACTAATGAAAAACTGTTTTTT.

The chain couples TRBV29-1 to TRBJ1-1; a weak D match, TRBD1 (5 bases). The CDR3 sequence is 15 residues long. The germline CDR1 and CDR2 sequences are SQVTM and ANQGSEA. V shed 3 bases and J shed 2 bases, with 16 bases lying between them. This chain's CDR3 is CSVDGGSRVNTEAFF. As DNA, the CDR3 is TGCAGCGTTGATGGGGGGAGTAGAGTAAACACTGAAGCTTTCTTT.

This sequence joins TRBV12-3 or TRBV12-4 and TRBJ1-5; D perhaps matches TRBD1 (5 bases). The CDR3 extends over 12 amino acids. The V end lost 6 bases, the J end lost 6 bases, and 9 bases lay between the germline ends. The chain's CDR3 is CASRLGGQPQHF. The DNA for the CDR3 is TGTGCCAGCAGACTGGGGGGTCAGCCCCAGCATTTT.

As DNA, the CDR3 is TGTGCCAGCAGCCAAGTTTCTAGCGGGAGAGCCAAAAACATTCAGTACTTC. Translated: CASSQVSSGRAKNIQYF. J is TRBJ2-4 and V is TRBV14; 10 nucleotides match TRBD2. V gave up 1 base and J gave up 0 bases; unmatched junction bases: 3. The CDR3 totals 17 residues. Germline assignment: CDR1 SGHDN and CDR2 FVKESK.

CDR3 amino acids: CASSLGRGNEQYF. The CDR3 DNA sequence: TGTGCCAGCAGCTTAGGTCGGGGCAACGAGCAGTACTTC. The V call is TRBV7-2, the J call TRBJ2-7; D is tentatively TRBD1 or TRBD2 (5 bases each). CDR3 length: 13 amino acids. Germline CDR1 and CDR2: SGHTA and FQGNSA. V lost 1 base and J 5 bases, leaving 9 bases between the germline ends.

The chain couples TRBV29-1 to TRBJ2-5; TRBD2 is a possible D gene (5 bases). The CDR3 contains 12 residues. Per the germline V gene, CDR1 is SQVTM and CDR2 is ANQGSEA. V was clipped by 6 bases and J by 4 bases, with 12 bases between them. CDR3 sequence: CSVGPGGETQYF. The CDR3 nucleotides read TGCAGCGTAGGCCCTGGAGGAGAGACCCAGTACTTC.

This clonotype was found a few times. The chain recombines TRBV29-1 with TRBJ1-1, with D hard to call. The CDR3 is made up of 11 amino acids. Trimming removed 6 bases at V and 11 bases at J, with 16 bases between. Germline V lookup: CDR1 SQVTM, CDR2 ANQGSEA. Written as DNA, the CDR3 is TGCAGCGTCCGAGACCGAGTGGGTGCTTTCTTT. This sequence encodes CSVRDRVGAFF.

The rearrangement links TRBV12-3 or TRBV12-4 to TRBJ2-7; D unclear. Deletions cut 2 bases from V and 6 bases from J, with 11 bases between. The CDR3 length is 13 residues. The chain's CDR3 is CASSLIASGEQYF. In nucleotides, the CDR3 is TGTGCCAGCAGTTTAATCGCGAGTGGCGAGCAGTACTTC.

The J gene is TRBJ2-5, the V gene TRBV6-5; D is unresolved. The length of the CDR3 is 14 residues. V lost 0 bases and J 0 bases, leaving 5 bases between the germline ends. Germline V gives CDR1 MNHEY, CDR2 SVGAGI. This CDR3 reads CASSYSAHQETQYF. The CDR3 DNA reads as TGTGCCAGCAGTTACTCGGCGCACCAAGAGACCCAGTACTTC.

This sequence joins TRBV6-1 and TRBJ1-1, with D possibly matching TRBD1 (6 bases). This CDR3 has 12 amino acids. Germline-derived CDR1 and CDR2 are MNHNS and SASEGT. Trimming pared 6 bases from V and 7 bases from J, leaving 12 bases between. CDR3 in amino acids: CASRAGEVEAFF. The CDR3 bases are TGTGCCAGCAGGGCAGGGGAGGTTGAAGCTTTCTTT.

The chain combines TRBV23-1 with TRBJ2-7; TRBD1 matches at 7 bases. TRBV23-1 is flagged as an ORF with uncertain function. The CDR3 consists of 14 residues. The V gene end was trimmed by 8 bases and the J gene end by 6 bases; junction bases not matched to a gene: 13. The CDR3 region is CASSKTGKLGEQYF. In DNA form, the CDR3 reads TGCGCCAGCTCCAAGACAGGGAAATTAGGCGAGCAGTACTTC.

The J gene is TRBJ2-1, the V gene TRBV7-9; 8 bases fit TRBD2. Germline V gene data show CDR1 as SEHNR and CDR2 as FQNEAQ (reference sequence). The CDR3 is 14 amino acids. V trimming: 10 bases; J trimming: 8 bases; junction bases outside the gene matches: 13. CDR3 sequence reads: CATIVQRENYEQFF. The DNA of the CDR3 is TGTGCCACGATCGTGCAGCGGGAGAACTATGAGCAGTTCTTC.

This chain joins TRBV3-1 and TRBJ2-5, with D tentatively TRBD2 (6 bases). Trimming pared 1 base from V and 10 bases from J, leaving 13 bases between. Germline CDR1 and CDR2: LGHDT and YNNKEL (reference sequence). This CDR3 is 13 amino acids long. The CDR3 is CASSQAGPGGQYF. The CDR3 region has the DNA TGTGCCAGCAGCCAAGCAGGACCCGGGGGCCAGTACTTC.

The chain employs TRBV20-1 and TRBJ2-3, with D possibly TRBD2 on 5 matching bases. Per the germline V gene, CDR1 is DFQATT and CDR2 is SNEGSKA (reference sequence). Trimming shortened V by 6 bases and J by 3 bases, and 10 bases separated the two germline ends. The CDR3 contains 12 residues. The CDR3 DNA is TGCAGTGCGGGTACGGGAACAGATACGCAGTATTTT. Protein product: CSAGTGTDTQYF.

The V and J genes are TRBV12-3 or TRBV12-4 and TRBJ2-3; no clear D. The CDR3 totals 14 residues. Trimming pared 0 bases from V and 0 bases from J, leaving 4 bases between. CDR3 protein: CASSLARSTDTQYF. The CDR3 region has the DNA TGTGCCAGCAGTTTAGCGCGGAGCACAGATACGCAGTATTTT.

This chain joins TRBV29-1 and TRBJ2-5; TRBD2 agrees at 9 bases. In germline, CDR1 is SQVTM, CDR2 ANQGSEA. J gave up 5 bases and V 0 bases, and 10 bases lay outside the gene matches. The CDR3 is made up of 16 amino acids. This chain's CDR3 is CSVEDRGGALIETQYF. The DNA for the CDR3 is TGCAGCGTTGAAGATCGCGGGGGGGCCCTGATTGAGACCCAGTACTTC.

The chain employs TRBV5-1 and TRBJ2-2; no clear D gene. Trimming took off 1 base at V and 7 bases at J, with 5 bases between the two ends. CDR3 length: 12 residues. Germline loops: CDR1 SGHRS, CDR2 YFSETQ. The CDR3 loop is CASSLRHGELFF. The CDR3 DNA reads TGCGCCAGCAGCTTGAGGCACGGGGAGCTGTTTTTT.

The chain couples TRBV9 to TRBJ1-4, with a possible D match to TRBD1 (5 bases). The length of the CDR3 is 13 residues. Per the germline V gene, CDR1 is SGDLS and CDR2 is YYNGEE. V lost 1 base and J lost 8, with 9 bases in between. The CDR3 sequence is CASSVQGDEKLFF. CDR3 DNA sequence: TGTGCCAGCAGCGTACAGGGTGACGAAAAACTGTTTTTT.

CDR3 protein: CASSRDFFYEQYF. CDR3 bases: TGTGCCAGCAGTCGGGACTTTTTTTACGAGCAGTACTTC. V usage is TRBV2 and J usage is TRBJ2-7; a weak D match, TRBD2 (6 bases). Trimming removed 5 bases at V and 4 bases at J, with 12 bases between. Germline CDR1 reads SNHLY; CDR2 reads FYNNEI. CDR3 length: 13 residues.

The rearrangement joins TRBV29-1 to TRBJ1-2, with a possible D match to TRBD1 (5 bases). Germline CDR1 and CDR2: SQVTM and ANQGSEA. V was trimmed by 3 bases and J by 8 bases, leaving 16 bases between them. There are 13 residues in the CDR3. The chain's CDR3 is CSVEGPGPGGYTF. The CDR3 DNA follows: TGCAGCGTTGAGGGGCCGGGCCCTGGAGGCTACACCTTC.

The chain carries TRBV9 and TRBJ2-5; D unclear. CDR1 is SGDLS and CDR2 is YYNGEE in the germline V gene. V lost 2 bases and J lost 4, with 15 bases in between. This CDR3 has 15 residues. CDR3 region: CASSVAAGQVETQYF. CDR3 bases: TGTGCCAGCAGCGTTGCGGCCGGGCAGGTAGAGACCCAGTACTTC.

The V and J genes are TRBV29-1 and TRBJ2-3; 8 nucleotides match TRBD1. Germline V gives CDR1 SQVTM, CDR2 ANQGSEA. V dropped 7 bases and J dropped 6; count of bases not matched to a gene: 12. CDR3 length equals 14 residues. The CDR3 region is CSGTIQGAGDTQYF. In DNA, the CDR3 is TGCAGCGGTACGATTCAGGGGGCAGGGGATACGCAGTATTTT.

The gene calls are TRBV6-2 or TRBV6-3 and TRBJ2-3; 8 nucleotides align to TRBD2. The V gene's germline CDR1 is MNHEY and CDR2 SVGEGT. The CDR3 has 17 residues. J gave up 1 base and V 2 bases, and 8 bases lay outside the gene matches. CDR3 DNA sequence: TGTGCCAGCAGTTACCCTCCGATTAGCGGGGGCACAGATACGCAGTATTTT. This codes for CASSYPPISGGTDTQYF.

The CDR3 sequence: CATSDLRAGGDTDTQYF. CDR3 nucleotide sequence: TGTGCCACCAGTGATTTGCGGGCGGGAGGAGATACAGATACGCAGTATTTT. This chain links TRBV24-1 with TRBJ2-3; TRBD2 matches at 8 bases. Germline-derived CDR1 and CDR2 are KGHDR and SFDVKD. V shed 0 bases, J shed 3 bases, and the junction held 7 bases outside the gene matches. The CDR3 extends over 17 amino acids.

The V and J genes are TRBV16 and TRBJ2-7; D is unresolved. V gave up 2 bases and J gave up 0 bases, with 5 bases separating them. The CDR3 sequence is 13 residues long. Looked up from germline, CDR1 is KGHSY and CDR2 is FQNENV. The CDR3 DNA reads TGTGCCAGCAGCCAAGAGAGCTCCTACGAGCAGTACTTC. Encoded protein: CASSQESSYEQYF.

Here the CDR3 DNA reads TGTGCCAGCAGCTCGGTGGATTGGACAGGTGGTAACAATGAGCAGTTCTTC. It encodes CASSSVDWTGGNNEQFF. This chain connects TRBV5-4 to TRBJ2-1; 7 nucleotides agree with TRBD1. CDR3 length: 17 residues. Germline-derived CDR1 and CDR2 are SGHNT and YYREEE (reference sequence). The junction had 14 bases not matched to a gene; V was cut back by 3 bases and J by 5 bases.